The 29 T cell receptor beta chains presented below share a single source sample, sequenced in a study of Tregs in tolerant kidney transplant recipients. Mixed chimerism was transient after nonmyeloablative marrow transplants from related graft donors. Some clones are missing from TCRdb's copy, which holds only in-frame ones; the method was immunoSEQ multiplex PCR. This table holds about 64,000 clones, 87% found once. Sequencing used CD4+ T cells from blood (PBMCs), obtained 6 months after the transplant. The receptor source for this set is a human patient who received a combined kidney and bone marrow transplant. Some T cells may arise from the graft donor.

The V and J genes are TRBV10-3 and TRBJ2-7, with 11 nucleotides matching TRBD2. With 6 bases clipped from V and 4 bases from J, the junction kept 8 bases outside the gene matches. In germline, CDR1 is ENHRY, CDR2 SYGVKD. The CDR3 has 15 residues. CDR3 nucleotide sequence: TGTGCCATCAGGGCCACTAGCGGGAGTGTTTACGAGCAGTACTTC. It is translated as CAIRATSGSVYEQYF.

CDR3 in amino acids: CSVLDSLLQETQYF. DNA of the CDR3: TGCAGCGTCCTAGACAGCCTCCTCCAAGAGACCCAGTACTTC. J is TRBJ2-5 and V is TRBV29-1, with D perhaps matching TRBD1 (5 bases). The germline V and J ends were trimmed by 6 bases and 1 base, with 15 bases remaining between them. The length of the CDR3 is 14 residues. Germline CDR1 and CDR2: SQVTM and ANQGSEA.

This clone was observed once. CDR3 sequence reads: CASSRDRAKNGADTQYF. The CDR3 DNA sequence: TGCGCCAGCAGCCGGGACAGGGCAAAGAACGGAGCAGATACGCAGTATTTT. The V and J genes are TRBV5-1 and TRBJ2-3; 9 bases fit TRBD1. The CDR3 extends over 17 amino acids. The junction had 13 bases not matched to a gene; V was cut back by 4 bases and J by 4 bases. Germline-derived CDR1 and CDR2 are SGHRS and YFSETQ.

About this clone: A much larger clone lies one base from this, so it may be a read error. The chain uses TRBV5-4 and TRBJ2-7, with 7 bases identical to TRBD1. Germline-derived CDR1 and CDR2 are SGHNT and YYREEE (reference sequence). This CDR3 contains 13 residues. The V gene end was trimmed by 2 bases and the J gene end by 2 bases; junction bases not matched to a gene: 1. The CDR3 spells CASSFGQAYEQYF. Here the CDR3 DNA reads TGTGCCAGCAGCTTTGGACAGGCCTACGAGCAGTACTTC.

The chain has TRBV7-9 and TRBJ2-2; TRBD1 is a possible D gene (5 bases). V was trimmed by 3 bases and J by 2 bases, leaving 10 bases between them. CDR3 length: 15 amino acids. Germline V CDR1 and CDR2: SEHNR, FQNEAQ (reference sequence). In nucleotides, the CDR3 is TGTGCCAGCAGCTTTGGACAAATTAACACCGGGGAGCTGTTTTTT. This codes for CASSFGQINTGELFF.

The CDR3 bases are TGTGCCAGCAGCTTAGGCGCTACTAGCGAGCAGTTCTTC. It is translated as CASSLGATSEQFF. V usage is TRBV7-6 and J usage is TRBJ2-1, with a tentative D call TRBD2 (6 bases). V was pared by 1 base and J by 10 bases, with 11 bases between. The CDR3 is 13 residues long. The V gene's germline CDR1 is SGHVS and CDR2 FNYEAQ.

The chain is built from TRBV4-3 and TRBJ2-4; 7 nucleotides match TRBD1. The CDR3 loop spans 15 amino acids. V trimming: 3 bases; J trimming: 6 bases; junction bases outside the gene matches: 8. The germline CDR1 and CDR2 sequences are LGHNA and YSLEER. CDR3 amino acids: CASSHGTEYSNIQYF. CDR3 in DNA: TGCGCCAGCAGCCACGGGACAGAGTATTCAAACATTCAGTACTTC.

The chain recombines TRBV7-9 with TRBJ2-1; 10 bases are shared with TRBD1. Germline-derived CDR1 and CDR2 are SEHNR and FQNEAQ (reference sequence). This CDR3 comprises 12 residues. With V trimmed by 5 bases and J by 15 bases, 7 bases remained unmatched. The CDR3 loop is CASSRGTGDRFF. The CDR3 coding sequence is TGTGCCAGCAGCCGCGGGACAGGGGACCGGTTCTTC. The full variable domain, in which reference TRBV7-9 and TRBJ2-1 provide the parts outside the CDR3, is DTGVSQNPRHKITKRGQNVTFRCDPISEHNRLYWYRQTLGQGPEFLTYFQNEAQLEKSRLLSDRFSAERPKGSFSTLEIQRTEQGDSAMYLCASSRGTGDRFFGPGTRLTVL.

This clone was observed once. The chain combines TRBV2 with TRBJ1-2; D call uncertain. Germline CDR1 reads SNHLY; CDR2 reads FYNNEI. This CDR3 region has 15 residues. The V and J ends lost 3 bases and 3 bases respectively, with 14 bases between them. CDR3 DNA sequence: TGTGCCAGCAGTGAGGATGGGAGCGGCTACTATGGCTACACCTTC. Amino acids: CASSEDGSGYYGYTF.

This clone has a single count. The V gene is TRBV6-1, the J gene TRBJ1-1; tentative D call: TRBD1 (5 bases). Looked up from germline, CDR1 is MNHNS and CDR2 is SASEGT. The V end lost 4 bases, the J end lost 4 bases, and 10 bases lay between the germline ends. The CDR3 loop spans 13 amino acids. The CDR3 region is CASSGRGTTEAFF. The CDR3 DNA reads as TGTGCCAGCAGTGGGCGGGGGACCACTGAAGCTTTCTTT.

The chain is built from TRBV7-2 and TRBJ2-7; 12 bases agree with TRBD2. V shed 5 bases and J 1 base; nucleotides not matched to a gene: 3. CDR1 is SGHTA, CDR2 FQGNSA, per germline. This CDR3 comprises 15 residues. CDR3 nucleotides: TGTGCCAGCAGCCCGACTAGCGGGAGTTCCTACGAGCAGTACTTC. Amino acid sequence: CASSPTSGSSYEQYF.

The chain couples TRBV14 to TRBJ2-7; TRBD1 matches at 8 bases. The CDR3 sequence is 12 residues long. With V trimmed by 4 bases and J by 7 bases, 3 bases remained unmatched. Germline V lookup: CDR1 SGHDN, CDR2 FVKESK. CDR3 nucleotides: TGTGCCAGCAGCCCGAGACAGGGGGAGCAGTACTTC. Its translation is CASSPRQGEQYF.

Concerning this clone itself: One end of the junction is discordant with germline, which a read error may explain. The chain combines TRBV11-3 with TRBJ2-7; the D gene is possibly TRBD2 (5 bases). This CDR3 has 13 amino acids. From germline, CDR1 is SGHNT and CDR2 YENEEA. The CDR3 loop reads CASSLDGSLDSHF. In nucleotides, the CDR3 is TGTGCCAGCAGCTTAGACGGCTCCCTGGACTCCCACTTC.

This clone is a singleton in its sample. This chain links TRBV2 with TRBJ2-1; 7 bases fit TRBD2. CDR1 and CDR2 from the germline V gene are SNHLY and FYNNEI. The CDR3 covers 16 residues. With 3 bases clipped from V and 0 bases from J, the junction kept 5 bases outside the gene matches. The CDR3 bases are TGTGCCAGCAGTGATGGTAGCGGGCCCTCCTACAATGAGCAGTTCTTC. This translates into CASSDGSGPSYNEQFF.

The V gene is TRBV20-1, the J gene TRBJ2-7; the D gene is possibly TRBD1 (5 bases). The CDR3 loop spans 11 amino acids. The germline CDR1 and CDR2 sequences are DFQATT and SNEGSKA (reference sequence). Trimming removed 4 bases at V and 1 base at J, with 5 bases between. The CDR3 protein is CSATGSYEQYF. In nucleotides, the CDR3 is TGCAGTGCTACAGGGTCCTACGAGCAGTACTTC.

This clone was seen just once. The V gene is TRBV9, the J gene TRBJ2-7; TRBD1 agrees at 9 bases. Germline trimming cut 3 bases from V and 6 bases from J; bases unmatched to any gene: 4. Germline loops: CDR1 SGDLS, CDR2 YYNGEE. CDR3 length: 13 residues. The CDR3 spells CASSGGQGIEQYF. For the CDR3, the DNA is TGTGCCAGCAGCGGAGGACAGGGGATCGAGCAGTACTTC.

The CDR3 DNA reads TGCGCCAGCAGCTTGTTTCTTGGACTAGCGGGATCAACAGATACGCAGTATTTT. Translating it yields CASSLFLGLAGSTDTQYF. This chain connects TRBV5-1 to TRBJ2-3; 12 bases line up with TRBD2. V lost 1 base to trimming and J lost 3 bases; unmatched junction nucleotides: 9. Germline V CDR1 and CDR2: SGHRS, YFSETQ. This CDR3 has 18 residues.

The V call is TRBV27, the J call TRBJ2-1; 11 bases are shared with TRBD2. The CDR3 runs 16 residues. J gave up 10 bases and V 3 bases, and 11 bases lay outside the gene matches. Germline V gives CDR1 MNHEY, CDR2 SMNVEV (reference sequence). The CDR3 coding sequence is TGTGCCAGCAGTTTTGGCCTAGCGGGAGGTTCGCGGGAGCAGTTCTTC. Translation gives CASSFGLAGGSREQFF.

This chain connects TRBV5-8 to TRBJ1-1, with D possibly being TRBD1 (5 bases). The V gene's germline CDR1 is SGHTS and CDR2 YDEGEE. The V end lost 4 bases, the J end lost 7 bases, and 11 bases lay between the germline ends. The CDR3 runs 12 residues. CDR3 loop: CASSQGHVEAFF. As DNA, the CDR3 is TGTGCCAGCAGCCAAGGACATGTTGAAGCTTTCTTT.

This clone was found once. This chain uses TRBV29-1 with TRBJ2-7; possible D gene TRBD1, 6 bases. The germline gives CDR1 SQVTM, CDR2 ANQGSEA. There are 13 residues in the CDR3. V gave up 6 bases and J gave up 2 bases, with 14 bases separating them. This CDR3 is CSVRGTYAYEQYF. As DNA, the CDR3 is TGCAGCGTCCGTGGGACATACGCCTACGAGCAGTACTTC.

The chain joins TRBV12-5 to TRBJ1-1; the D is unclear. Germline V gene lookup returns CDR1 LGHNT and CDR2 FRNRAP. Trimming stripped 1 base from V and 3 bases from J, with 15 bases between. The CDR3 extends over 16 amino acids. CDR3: CASGLAAVSKYTEAFF. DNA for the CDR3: TGTGCTAGTGGTTTGGCCGCGGTTTCGAAGTACACTGAAGCTTTCTTT.

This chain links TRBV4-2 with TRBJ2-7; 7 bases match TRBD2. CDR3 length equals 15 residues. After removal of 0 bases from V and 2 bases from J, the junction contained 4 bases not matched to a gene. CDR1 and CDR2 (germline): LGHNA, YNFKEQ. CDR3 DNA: TGTGCCAGCAGCCAAGACGCGGGGGTAGCCTACGAGCAGTACTTC. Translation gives CASSQDAGVAYEQYF.

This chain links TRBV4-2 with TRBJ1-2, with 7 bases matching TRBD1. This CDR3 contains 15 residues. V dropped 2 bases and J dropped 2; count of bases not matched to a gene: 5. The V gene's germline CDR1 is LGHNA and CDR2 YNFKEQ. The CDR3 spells CASSQPPTGNYGYTF. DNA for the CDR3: TGTGCCAGCAGCCAACCTCCGACAGGGAACTATGGCTACACCTTC.

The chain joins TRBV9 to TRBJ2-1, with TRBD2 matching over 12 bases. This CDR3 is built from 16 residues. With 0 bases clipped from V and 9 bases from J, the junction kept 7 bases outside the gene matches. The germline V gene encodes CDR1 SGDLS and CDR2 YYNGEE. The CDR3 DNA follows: TGTGCCAGCAGCGTAGAGGCTAGCGGGGGGGCGGGTGAGCAGTTCTTC. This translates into CASSVEASGGAGEQFF.

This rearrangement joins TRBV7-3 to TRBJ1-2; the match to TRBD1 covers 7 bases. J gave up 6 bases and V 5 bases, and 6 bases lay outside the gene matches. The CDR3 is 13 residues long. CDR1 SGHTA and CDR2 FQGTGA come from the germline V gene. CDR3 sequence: CASSPTGLHGYTF. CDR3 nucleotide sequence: TGTGCCAGCAGCCCGACAGGGCTGCATGGCTACACCTTC.

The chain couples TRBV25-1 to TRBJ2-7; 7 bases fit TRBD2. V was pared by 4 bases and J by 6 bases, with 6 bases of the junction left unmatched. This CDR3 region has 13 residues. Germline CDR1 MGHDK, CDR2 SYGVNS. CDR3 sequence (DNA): TGTGCCAGCAGTGTGGCAGGGAGGGGCGAGCAGTACTTC. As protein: CASSVAGRGEQYF.

The CDR3 region is CASTLADTDTQYF. For the CDR3, the DNA is TGTGCCAGCACCCTAGCGGACACAGATACGCAGTATTTT. The J gene is TRBJ2-3, the V gene TRBV28; 7 positions match TRBD2. The CDR3 loop spans 13 amino acids. The germline CDR1 and CDR2 sequences are MDHEN and SYDVKM. With V trimmed by 7 bases and J by 2 bases, 3 bases remained unmatched.

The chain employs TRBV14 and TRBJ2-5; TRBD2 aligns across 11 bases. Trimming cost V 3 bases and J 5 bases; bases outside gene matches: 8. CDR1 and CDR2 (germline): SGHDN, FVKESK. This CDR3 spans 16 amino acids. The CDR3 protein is CASSHISGGASETQYF. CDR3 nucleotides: TGTGCCAGCAGCCATATTAGCGGGGGGGCATCGGAGACCCAGTACTTC.

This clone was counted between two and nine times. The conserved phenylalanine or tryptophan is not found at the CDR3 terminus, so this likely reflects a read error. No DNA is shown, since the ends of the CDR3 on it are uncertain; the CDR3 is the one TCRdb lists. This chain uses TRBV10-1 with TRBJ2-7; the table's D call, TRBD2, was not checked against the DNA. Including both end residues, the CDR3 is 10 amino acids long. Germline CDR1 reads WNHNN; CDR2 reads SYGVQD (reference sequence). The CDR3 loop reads CASSESSALI.